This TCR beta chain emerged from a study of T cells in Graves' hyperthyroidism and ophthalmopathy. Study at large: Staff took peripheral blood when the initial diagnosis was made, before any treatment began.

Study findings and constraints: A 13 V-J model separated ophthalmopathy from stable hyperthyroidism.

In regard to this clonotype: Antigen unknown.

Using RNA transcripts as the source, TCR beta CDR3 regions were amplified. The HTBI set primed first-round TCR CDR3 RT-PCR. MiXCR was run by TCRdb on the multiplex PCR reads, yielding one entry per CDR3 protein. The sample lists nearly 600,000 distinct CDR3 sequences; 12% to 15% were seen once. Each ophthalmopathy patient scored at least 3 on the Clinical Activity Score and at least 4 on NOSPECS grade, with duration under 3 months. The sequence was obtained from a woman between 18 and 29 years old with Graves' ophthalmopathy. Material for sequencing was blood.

The CDR3 sequence is CASRSRGGREAFF. The CDR3 bases are TGCGCCAGCCGAAGTCGGGGGGGGAGGGAAGCTTTCTTT. The V gene is TRBV4-1, the J gene TRBJ1-1; a possible D gene is TRBD1 (5 bases). V was cut by 8 bases and J by 8 bases, with 18 bases left in between. Germline values: CDR1 MGHRA, CDR2 YSYEKL. The CDR3 extends over 13 amino acids.